This TCR beta chain was captured by sequencing in a study of T-cell reconstitution after alpha-beta-depleted transplantation in children. About this clonotype itself: Possible read error: a much larger clone is one base away.

Preparation of the TCRbeta library involved a method that used unique molecular identifiers. TCRdb ran MiXCR on the PCR reads and lists one entry per CDR3 protein. The table lists around 680,000 distinct CDR3 sequences, approximately 17% of them singletons. The CDR3 consists of 15 residues. CDR1 and CDR2 from the germline V gene are KGHSH and LQKENI. Trimming removed 6 bases from V and 6 bases from J, with 15 bases in between. Sequenced material: PBMCs from the stem cell graft donor, taken from the stem cell graft. The chain carries TRBV18 and TRBJ2-6; D unclear. The source of this sequence is a human donor who donated a stem cell graft to a child with acute myeloid leukemia. The CDR3 loop reads CASSPGMVAANVLTF. CDR3 coding DNA: TGTGCCAGCTCGCCCGGCATGGTCGCGGCCAACGTCCTGACTTTC.